This TCR beta chain was retrieved from a study of T-cell reconstitution after alpha-beta-depleted transplantation in children. This sample's TCRbeta library carried unique molecular identifier barcodes. MiXCR, applied by TCRdb to the PCR reads, yields one record per CDR3 protein. This table holds around 530,000 distinct CDR3 sequences, around a third found once. The CDR3 sequence is 14 residues long. Germline trimming cut 7 bases from V and 5 bases from J; bases unmatched to any gene: 10. CDR1 and CDR2 from the germline V gene are MNHNS and SASEGT. The TCR sequence derives from a human donor who donated a stem cell graft to a child with aplastic anemia. This chain joins TRBV6-1 and TRBJ1-1; 7 nucleotides agree with TRBD1. This sample comprised PBMCs from the stem cell graft donor, obtained from the stem cell graft. Here the CDR3 DNA reads TGTGCCAGCACCCCTCAAGGGGGCCTGACTGAAGCTTTCTTT. It codes for CASTPQGGLTEAFF.